These 26 T cell receptor beta chains were all obtained from the same sample, sequenced in a study of cytomegalovirus exposure and HLA in healthy donors. A multiplex PCR was run with 60 Vbeta primers and 13 Jbeta primers. Repertoires were generated with immunoSEQ multiplex PCR, while TCRdb's copy carries only in-frame clones and drops some. Among roughly 110,000 clones listed, under 80% were seen once. The sequenced material came from PBMCs. Receptor source: a woman between 40 and 50 years old in good health and CMV-seropositive.

This chain joins TRBV6-1 and TRBJ1-2; 8 bases match TRBD1. The CDR3 totals 14 residues. V trimming: 6 bases; J trimming: 3 bases; junction bases outside the gene matches: 6. Germline CDR1 MNHNS, CDR2 SASEGT. The CDR3 DNA reads TGTGCCAGCAGGCCAGGGGGCGCGGACTATGGCTACACCTTC. Protein product: CASRPGGADYGYTF.

The chain has TRBV7-2 and TRBJ2-5; weak D call: TRBD2 (6 bases). The CDR3 is 13 amino acids. The germline V gene has CDR1 SGHTA and CDR2 FQGNSA. The V end lost 5 bases, the J end lost 6 bases, and 13 bases lay between the germline ends. CDR3 protein: CASSRGGDQTQYF. The CDR3, as DNA: TGTGCCAGCAGCCGTGGAGGGGACCAGACCCAGTACTTC.

The chain carries TRBV30 and TRBJ1-1; D not resolved. Trimming took 4 bases from V and 1 from J, leaving 13 bases between them. Germline lookup yields CDR1 GTSNPN and CDR2 SVGIG (reference sequence). The CDR3 length is 14 residues. CDR3 bases: TGTGCCTGGACCGCTGGGCAAGGGAACACTGAAGCTTTCTTT. Its translation is CAWTAGQGNTEAFF.

This sequence joins TRBV4-3 and TRBJ2-1; 11 nucleotides agree with TRBD2. Trimming removed 1 base from V and 2 bases from J; junction bases left unmatched: 4. CDR3 length: 17 residues. Germline lookup yields CDR1 LGHNA and CDR2 YSLEER. CDR3 bases: TGCGCCAGCAGCCAAGCTCTTAGCGGGGGGGCCTACAATGAGCAGTTCTTC. This gives the protein CASSQALSGGAYNEQFF.

This clone was detected only once. The chain employs TRBV6-6 and TRBJ2-3; the D gene is possibly TRBD2 (6 bases). The length of the CDR3 is 15 residues. From germline, CDR1 is MNHNY and CDR2 SVGAGI (reference sequence). With 0 bases removed from V and 5 bases from J, the gap between germline ends came to 12 bases. CDR3 amino acids: CASSYSGTLGDTQYF. The CDR3 DNA is TGTGCCAGCAGTTACTCGGGGACTCTGGGAGATACGCAGTATTTT.

J is TRBJ2-3 and V is TRBV4-2, with 9 bases that match TRBD2. V shed 1 base and J 2 bases; nucleotides not matched to a gene: 7. The CDR3 is 17 amino acids. In germline, CDR1 is LGHNA, CDR2 YNFKEQ. CDR3 loop: CASSQGLLAGITDTQYF. Written as DNA, the CDR3 is TGTGCCAGCAGCCAAGGACTTCTAGCGGGGATCACAGATACGCAGTATTTT.

The chain joins TRBV29-1 to TRBJ1-1, with 7 positions matching TRBD1. The CDR3 is made up of 13 amino acids. Germline V gene lookup returns CDR1 SQVTM and CDR2 ANQGSEA. J gave up 3 bases and V 6 bases, and 7 bases lay outside the gene matches. CDR3 in DNA: TGCAGCGTACAGACAGGGCCATACACTGAAGCTTTCTTT. Its translation is CSVQTGPYTEAFF.

The gene calls are TRBV19 and TRBJ1-6; D is possibly TRBD1 (5 bases). Trimming shortened V by 1 base and J by 6 bases, and 13 bases separated the two germline ends. Germline CDR1 is LNHDA and CDR2 is SQIVND (reference sequence). The CDR3 is 16 amino acids. CDR3 region: CASSIGRQNINSPLHF. As DNA, the CDR3 is TGTGCCAGTAGTATAGGGAGACAGAATATTAATTCACCCCTCCACTTT.

The chain joins TRBV6-5 to TRBJ1-5, with D possibly matching TRBD1 (5 bases). Germline CDR1 is MNHEY and CDR2 is SVGAGI. V lost 3 bases to trimming and J lost 7 bases, with 13 bases between them. The CDR3 totals 14 residues. The CDR3 region has the DNA TGTGCCAGCAGTTATAAGGGAGGGGTCCAGCCCCAGCATTTT. It encodes CASSYKGGVQPQHF.

The gene calls are TRBV19 and TRBJ2-3; 8 bases match TRBD2. The V segment lost 4 bases and the J segment 4 bases; nucleotides outside the gene matches: 19. CDR3 length: 19 amino acids. In germline, CDR1 is LNHDA, CDR2 SQIVND (reference sequence). CDR3 amino acids: CASSSSSGGRMRTSDTQYF. For the CDR3, the DNA is TGTGCCAGTAGTAGTTCCAGCGGGGGCAGGATGAGGACGTCAGATACGCAGTATTTT.

This clone came up a few times. The rearrangement links TRBV2 to TRBJ1-4; 9 positions match TRBD1. Trimming at V came to 6 bases and at J to 8 bases, leaving 7 bases not matched to a gene. The CDR3 is 14 amino acids. Germline assignment: CDR1 SNHLY and CDR2 FYNNEI. CDR3 protein: CASRAGTGQEKLFF. CDR3 nucleotides: TGTGCCAGCAGAGCCGGGACAGGGCAGGAAAAACTGTTTTTT.

The chain uses TRBV5-1 and TRBJ2-3; 8 nucleotides match TRBD1. V lost 3 bases, J lost 4 bases, and 10 bases stayed unmatched. The V gene's germline CDR1 is SGHRS and CDR2 YFSETQ. This CDR3 has 16 amino acids. The CDR3 reads CASSSRPGGASDTQYF. DNA for the CDR3: TGCGCCAGCAGCTCCCGCCCAGGGGGCGCCTCAGATACGCAGTATTTT. Full variable domain (rest looked up from reference TRBV5-1 and TRBJ2-3): KAGVTQTPRYLIKTRGQQVTLSCSPISGHRSVSWYQQTPGQGLQFLFEYFSETQRNKGNFPGRFSGRQFSNSRSEMNVSTLELGDSALYLCASSSRPGGASDTQYFGPGTRLTVL.

The chain recombines TRBV19 with TRBJ2-7; 7 bases fit TRBD2. The germline V gene has CDR1 LNHDA and CDR2 SQIVND (reference sequence). After removal of 10 bases from V and 2 bases from J, the junction contained 17 bases not matched to a gene. CDR3 length: 16 amino acids. The CDR3 region has the DNA TGTGCCACCCGGGAGGCGGGCTTCTCTTCAACCTACGAGCAGTACTTC. Translated: CATREAGFSSTYEQYF.

CDR3 nucleotides: TGTGCCAGCAGCTTCTGGACTAGCGGGGGGGCACTAACAGATACGCAGTATTTT. It specifies CASSFWTSGGALTDTQYF. This chain connects TRBV11-2 to TRBJ2-3, with 15 positions matching TRBD2. Looked up from germline, CDR1 is SGHAT and CDR2 is FQNNGV. Trimming cost V 3 bases and J 3 bases; bases outside gene matches: 7. The CDR3 runs to 18 residues.

This clone appeared once. The J gene is TRBJ1-3, the V gene TRBV7-9; D is undetermined. The length of the CDR3 is 16 residues. Trimming pared 1 base from V and 4 bases from J, leaving 14 bases between. Per the germline V gene, CDR1 is SEHNR and CDR2 is FQNEAQ (reference sequence). The CDR3 loop is CASSLVGGPAGNTIYF. The CDR3 DNA reads as TGTGCCAGCAGCTTAGTTGGCGGGCCAGCAGGAAACACCATATATTTT.

This clone was recorded only once. V and J are TRBV4-1 and TRBJ1-3; a possible D gene is TRBD1 (5 bases). The CDR3 runs to 14 residues. Germline loops: CDR1 MGHRA, CDR2 YSYEKL. V gave up 5 bases and J gave up 0 bases, with 8 bases separating them. DNA for the CDR3: TGCGCCAGCAGCAGAGACAGCTCTGGAAACACCATATATTTT. Protein: CASSRDSSGNTIYF.

The J gene is TRBJ1-2, the V gene TRBV6-6; the D gene is possibly TRBD1 (5 bases). Germline CDR1 is MNHNY and CDR2 is SVGAGI (reference sequence). The CDR3 length is 15 residues. The CDR3 protein is CAAVRGSWQDYGYTF. For the CDR3, the DNA is TGTGCTGCGGTGCGGGGGAGTTGGCAAGACTATGGCTACACCTTC.

V gene TRBV25-1 combines with J gene TRBJ2-1, with a weak D call TRBD2 (5 bases). CDR1 is MGHDK and CDR2 is SYGVNS in the germline V gene. The ends were cut back, 6 bases at V and 0 bases at J, with 12 bases in the middle. This CDR3 spans 15 amino acids. The CDR3, as DNA: TGTGCCAGCAGCACGGCGGGCGGCTCCTACAATGAGCAGTTCTTC. Amino acids: CASSTAGGSYNEQFF.

The chain combines TRBV6-5 with TRBJ2-5, with D possibly TRBD1 on 6 matching bases. The CDR3 length is 15 residues. Looked up from germline, CDR1 is MNHEY and CDR2 is SVGAGI. V dropped 6 bases and J dropped 2 bases, with 16 bases sitting between them. CDR3: CASRLLGTIQETQYF. The CDR3 DNA reads TGTGCCAGCAGACTTCTTGGGACAATACAAGAGACCCAGTACTTC.

CDR3 DNA: TGTGCCAGCAGCCCTAGATGGGGGACTAGCACAGATACGCAGTATTTT. Protein sequence: CASSPRWGTSTDTQYF. The rearrangement uses TRBV13 and TRBJ2-3, with D perhaps matching TRBD2 (6 bases). Trimming pared 5 bases from V and 0 bases from J, leaving 15 bases between. Looked up from germline, CDR1 is PRHDT and CDR2 is FYEKMQ (reference sequence). This CDR3 comprises 16 residues. The full variable domain, completed using reference TRBV13 and TRBJ2-3, is AAGVIQSPRHLIKEKRETATLKCYPIPRHDTVYWYQQGPGQDPQFLISFYEKMQSDKGSIPDRFSAQQFSDYHSELNMSSLELGDSALYFCASSPRWGTSTDTQYFGPGTRLTVL.

This clone has just one count. This chain connects TRBV27 to TRBJ2-7; a weak D match, TRBD2 (7 bases). V dropped 7 bases and J dropped 0 bases, with 10 bases sitting between them. Germline V CDR1 and CDR2: MNHEY, SMNVEV (reference sequence). This CDR3 is built from 13 residues. The CDR3 loop is CASMGGASYEQYF. The CDR3 DNA reads TGTGCCAGCATGGGGGGGGCCTCCTACGAGCAGTACTTC.

In this sample, this clone turned up a few times. V usage is TRBV5-1 and J usage is TRBJ2-3; 9 bases align to TRBD1. Germline CDR1 and CDR2: SGHRS and YFSETQ. With 4 bases clipped from V and 4 bases from J, the junction kept 7 bases outside the gene matches. CDR3 length: 15 amino acids. CDR3 sequence (DNA): TGCGCCAGCAGCCACGTGGACAGGGGTCCAGATACGCAGTATTTT. Translation gives CASSHVDRGPDTQYF.

By frequency in the sample, this clone is medium-sized (0.01 to 0.1%). The V and J genes are TRBV5-3 and TRBJ1-1; TRBD1 matches at 10 bases. TRBV5-3 falls under the ORF class, with uncertain function. Unmatched junction bases numbered 6, after V lost 0 bases and J lost 4 bases. The CDR3 sequence is 16 residues long. The CDR3 DNA reads TGTGCCAGAAGCTTGGGACAGGGGGCTTTACCCACTGAAGCTTTCTTT. Amino acids: CARSLGQGALPTEAFF.

The chain is built from TRBV7-3 and TRBJ2-3; perhaps TRBD2 as D (6 bases). There are 15 residues in the CDR3. With 4 bases removed from V and 2 bases from J, the gap between germline ends came to 13 bases. Germline-derived CDR1 and CDR2 are SGHTA and FQGTGA. The CDR3 protein is CASSSTGLNTDTQYF. CDR3 nucleotides: TGTGCCAGCAGCTCTACGGGACTCAACACAGATACGCAGTATTTT. Based on the CDR3 plus reference TRBV7-3 and TRBJ2-3, the full variable domain is GAGVSQTPSNKVTEKGKYVELRCDPISGHTALYWYRQSLGQGPEFLIYFQGTGAADDSGLPNDRFFAVRPEGSVSTLKIQRTERGDSAVYLCASSSTGLNTDTQYFGPGTRLTVL.

The CDR3, as DNA: TGCGCCAGCAGCTTTACTAGCCGAAACAATGAGCAGTTCTTC. Protein: CASSFTSRNNEQFF. The rearrangement uses TRBV5-1 and TRBJ2-1, with D possibly matching TRBD2 (6 bases). Deletions cut 2 bases from V and 5 bases from J, with 11 bases between. There are 14 residues in the CDR3. The germline CDR1 and CDR2 sequences are SGHRS and YFSETQ.

The chain employs TRBV6-5 and TRBJ1-5; 7 bases fit TRBD1. The V gene's germline CDR1 is MNHEY and CDR2 SVGAGI. The CDR3 covers 15 residues. After removal of 2 bases from V and 4 bases from J, the junction contained 5 bases not matched to a gene. CDR3 loop: CASSYRQGGNQPQHF. Here the CDR3 DNA reads TGTGCCAGCAGTTACAGGCAGGGGGGTAATCAGCCCCAGCATTTT.